The 12 T cell receptor beta chains below were found in one sample sequenced in a study of OX40 agonist ivuxolimab in advanced cancers. TCRdb keeps only in-frame clones here, not all; method: immunoSEQ multiplex PCR. The repertoire holds over 85,000 clones, with around four fifths as singletons. Here the sequenced sample was CD4+ or CD8+ T cells sorted from blood, taken in a trial of the OX40 agonist ivuxolimab. The receptors come from an adult with an advanced solid tumor such as melanoma, head and neck, liver or kidney cancer.

The rearrangement links TRBV5-4 to TRBJ2-4; either TRBD1 or TRBD2 may supply D (5 bases each). Deletions cut 4 bases from V and 14 bases from J, with 19 bases between. CDR1 and CDR2 from the germline V gene are SGHNT and YYREEE (reference sequence). CDR3 length equals 13 residues. The CDR3 loop reads CASSPSIGLGEYF. CDR3 DNA: TGTGCCAGCAGCCCCTCTATTGGGCTGGGGGAGTACTTC.

This chain joins TRBV13 and TRBJ2-7; 9 bases are a match to TRBD2. The CDR3 has 17 amino acids. V lost 2 bases to trimming and J lost 2 bases; unmatched junction nucleotides: 10. From germline, CDR1 is PRHDT and CDR2 FYEKMQ (reference sequence). CDR3 amino acids: CASSLYLWERGAYEQYV. The CDR3 DNA reads as TGTGCCAGCAGCTTATACCTCTGGGAGCGGGGGGCCTACGAGCAGTACGTC.

The chain recombines TRBV5-1 with TRBJ1-4, with TRBD1 matching 9 bases. V lost 4 bases, J lost 9 bases, and 16 bases stayed unmatched. The CDR3 length is 17 residues. From germline, CDR1 is SGHRS and CDR2 YFSETQ. CDR3 DNA: TGCGCCAGCAGCGTGGACCCGGCGGGACAGGGTCCACAAAAACTGTTTTTT. It specifies CASSVDPAGQGPQKLFF.

The rearrangement joins TRBV9 to TRBJ2-6; D is unclear. V was cut by 0 bases and J by 4 bases, with 8 bases left in between. The germline gives CDR1 SGDLS, CDR2 YYNGEE. CDR3 size: 15 residues. As DNA, the CDR3 is TGTGCCAGCAGCGTAGGTCTGTTAGGGGCCAACGTCCTGACTTTC. Its protein product is CASSVGLLGANVLTF.

This clone was picked up a small number of times. This CDR3 is CASSQARITNYGYTF. The CDR3 DNA is TGCGCCAGCAGCCAGGCTAGAATAACTAACTATGGCTACACCTTC. V and J are TRBV4-3 and TRBJ1-2; D is undetermined. The CDR3 is made up of 15 amino acids. Trimming took off 3 bases at V and 0 bases at J, with 11 bases between the two ends. The germline CDR1 and CDR2 sequences are LGHNA and YSLEER.

This chain joins TRBV6-5 and TRBJ1-2; D ambiguous. V was shortened by 5 bases and J by 3 bases, with 10 bases between the two germline ends. The CDR3 is made up of 13 amino acids. Germline lookup yields CDR1 MNHEY and CDR2 SVGAGI. The CDR3, as DNA: TGTGCCAGCAGTGACCGTTTCTACTATGGCTACACCTTC. Residues: CASSDRFYYGYTF.

V is TRBV7-8 and J is TRBJ2-4; the match to TRBD1 covers 7 bases. J was trimmed by 6 bases and V by 5 bases; bases with no gene match: 7. The CDR3 is made up of 14 amino acids. The germline CDR1 and CDR2 sequences are SGHVS and FQNEAQ. The CDR3 loop is CASSDTGVGNIQYF. For the CDR3, the DNA is TGTGCCAGCAGCGATACAGGGGTCGGAAACATTCAGTACTTC.

The V gene is TRBV7-6, the J gene TRBJ2-1, with D unclear. Germline assignment: CDR1 SGHVS and CDR2 FNYEAQ. The CDR3 spans 15 residues. V gave up 1 base and J gave up 4 bases, with 11 bases separating them. The DNA of the CDR3 is TGTGCCAGCAGCTTAGGAGGTGTAGGGTACAATGAGCAGTTCTTC. It encodes CASSLGGVGYNEQFF.

A few counts support this clone. This chain joins TRBV6-5 and TRBJ1-5; D is unclear. Germline-derived CDR1 and CDR2 are MNHEY and SVGAGI. CDR3 length equals 15 residues. V gave up 4 bases and J gave up 5 bases, with 15 bases separating them. The CDR3 bases are TGTGCCAGCAGTTCCGACGGACGGCTGGATCAGCCCCAGCATTTT. Translating gives CASSSDGRLDQPQHF.

J is TRBJ1-2 and V is TRBV9; D is undetermined. Trimming stripped 0 bases from V and 0 bases from J, with 12 bases between. Germline V gene data show CDR1 as SGDLS and CDR2 as YYNGEE. The CDR3 has 16 amino acids. The CDR3 sequence: CASSVDPAEPNYGYTF. The CDR3 region has the DNA TGTGCCAGCAGCGTAGATCCCGCAGAACCTAACTATGGCTACACCTTC. Drawing the rest from reference TRBV9 and TRBJ1-2, the complete variable domain is DSGVTQTPKHLITATGQRVTLRCSPRSGDLSVYWYQQSLDQGLQFLIQYYNGEERAKGNILERFSAQQFPDLHSELNLSSLELGDSALYFCASSVDPAEPNYGYTFGSGTRLTVV.

This clone was detected once. The V gene is TRBV27, the J gene TRBJ1-5, with no clear D. Germline V gene sequence: CDR1 MNHEY, CDR2 SMNVEV (reference sequence). V dropped 4 bases and J dropped 2 bases, with 12 bases sitting between them. The CDR3 contains 15 residues. The CDR3 protein is CASSSAIAGNQPQHF. The CDR3 nucleotides are TGTGCCAGCAGTTCCGCTATCGCGGGCAATCAGCCCCAGCATTTT.

The sample holds a few counts of this clone. The J gene is TRBJ2-1, the V gene TRBV2; D is possibly TRBD1 or TRBD2 (5 bases each). Looked up from germline, CDR1 is SNHLY and CDR2 is FYNNEI. With 1 base removed from V and 4 bases from J, the gap between germline ends came to 11 bases. The CDR3 is made up of 15 amino acids. The chain's CDR3 is CASSEEGRGYNEQFF. The DNA for the CDR3 is TGTGCCAGCAGTGAAGAGGGACGGGGATACAATGAGCAGTTCTTC.